These T cell receptor beta chains were read from a single sample in a study of memory CD4+ T cells and cytomegalovirus serostatus. Assay used: immunoSEQ multiplex PCR; TCRdb lists only in-frame clones, some missing. The data hold fewer than 50,000 clones, with around 80% observed a single time. Material: memory CD4+ T cells from blood. The origin of the receptors is an adult in good health and CMV-seropositive. Both conserved end residues are part of each CDR3. The D gene is left open where the match is weak. Clone size is given for some rows only: seen once, a few or many times, or a class if the clone is expanded.

j_call | clone_size | d_call | v_call | cdr3_aa | cdr3_nt
TRBJ2-7 | - | TRBD2 | TRBV4-3 | CASSGLAGGPVEQYF | TGCGCCAGCTCCGGACTAGCGGGGGGGCCCGTCGAGCAGTACTTC
TRBJ2-5 | - | - | TRBV9 | CASSVDPYQETQYF | TGTGCCAGCAGCGTAGACCCTTACCAGGAGACCCAGTACTTC
TRBJ2-1 | - | - | TRBV4-3 | CASSQDSGAAGNNEQFF | TGCGCCAGCAGCCAAGATTCGGGGGCGGCAGGGAACAATGAGCAGTTCTTC
TRBJ1-5 | few | - | TRBV5-6 | CASSFGIQPQHF | TGTGCCAGCAGCTTTGGGATCCAGCCCCAGCATTTT
TRBJ2-5 | - | - | TRBV7-2 | CASSLASAGETQYF | TGTGCCAGCAGCTTAGCTAGCGCGGGAGAGACCCAGTACTTC
TRBJ2-2 | - | - | TRBV7-8 | CASSFSGTGELFF | TGTGCCAGCAGCTTTTCAGGCACCGGGGAGCTGTTTTTT
TRBJ1-1 | - | - | TRBV7-8 | CASSLGLAMNTEAFF | TGTGCCAGCAGCTTAGGTCTGGCTATGAACACTGAAGCTTTCTTT
TRBJ2-3 | - | TRBD2 | TRBV4-2 | CASSQEAAQAGGMNTQYF | TGTGCCAGCAGCCAAGAGGCTGCACAAGCGGGGGGAATGAATACGCAGTATTTT
TRBJ2-1 | - | - | TRBV9 | CASSLRGDEQFF | TGTGCCAGCAGCCTGAGGGGCGATGAGCAGTTCTTC
TRBJ1-3 | - | TRBD1 | TRBV19 | CASSGDRTSGNTIYF | TGTGCCAGTAGTGGGGACAGGACCTCTGGAAACACCATATATTTT
TRBJ2-5 | once | - | TRBV28 | CAGLPRWETQYF | TGTGCCGGTTTACCGAGATGGGAGACCCAGTACTTC
TRBJ2-5 | - | - | TRBV7-9 | CASSLAGAGTQYF | TGTGCCAGCAGCTTAGCAGGGGCGGGGACCCAGTACTTC
TRBJ2-7 | few | TRBD2 | TRBV11-2 | CASSLRLAGEVQYF | TGTGCCAGCAGCTTACGACTAGCGGGAGAGGTGCAGTACTTC
TRBJ2-1 | - | - | TRBV9 | CASSGPGPFSYNEQFF | TGTGCCAGCAGCGGGCCGGGCCCCTTCTCCTACAATGAGCAGTTCTTC